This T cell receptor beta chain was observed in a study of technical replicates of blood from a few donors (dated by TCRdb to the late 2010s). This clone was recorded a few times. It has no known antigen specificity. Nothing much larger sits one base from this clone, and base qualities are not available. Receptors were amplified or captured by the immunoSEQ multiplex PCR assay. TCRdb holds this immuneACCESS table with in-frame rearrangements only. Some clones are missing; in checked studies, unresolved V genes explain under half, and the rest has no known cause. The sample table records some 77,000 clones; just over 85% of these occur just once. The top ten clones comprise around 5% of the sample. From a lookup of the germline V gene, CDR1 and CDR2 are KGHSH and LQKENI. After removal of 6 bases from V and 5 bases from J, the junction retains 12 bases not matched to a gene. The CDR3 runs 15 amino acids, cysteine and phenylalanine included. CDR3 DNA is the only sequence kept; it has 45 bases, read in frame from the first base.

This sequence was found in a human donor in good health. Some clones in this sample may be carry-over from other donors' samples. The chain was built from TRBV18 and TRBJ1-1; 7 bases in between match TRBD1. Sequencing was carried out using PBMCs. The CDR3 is CASSPRTGDQTEAFF. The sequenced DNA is TGTGCCAGCTCCCCAAGAACAGGGGATCAAACTGAAGCTTTCTTT.